The rows below give T cell receptor beta chains drawn from one sample of a study of neurological immune-mediated disorders. TCRdb re-analysed the 5' RACE reads in MiXCR, keeping a single row per CDR3 protein. This sample has about 28,000 distinct CDR3 sequences, with around 10% found just once. The material sequenced was PBMCs. The source is a woman aged 60 to 75 in good health. CDR3s leave out the opening cysteine and the closing phenylalanine or tryptophan. A D gene is named only where the DNA matches it firmly.

v_call	d_call	j_call	cdr3_aa
TRBV7-2	TRBD2	TRBJ2-1	ASSLGAGGAQNEQF
TRBV6-6	.	TRBJ2-2	ASSYWGGRGTGELF
TRBV2	.	TRBJ1-5	ASRDGNQPQH
TRBV29-1	.	TRBJ2-3	SVEEISETDTQY
TRBV5-6	.	TRBJ1-1	ASSWGSPLRGTEAF
TRBV7-6	TRBD2	TRBJ2-1	ASSLTSGGGNEQF
TRBV7-2	.	TRBJ2-1	ASSLRGPDEQF
TRBV5-1	TRBD2	TRBJ2-1	ASSLAPGGARGEQF
TRBV18	.	TRBJ2-7	ASSSTYEQY
TRBV5-1	TRBD1	TRBJ2-7	ASSPPRQGYEQY
TRBV7-2	TRBD2	TRBJ2-7	ASSEGLAGGRQY
TRBV9	.	TRBJ2-1	ASSVGVASYNEQF
TRBV15	.	TRBJ2-6	ATSKERPSGANVLT
TRBV6-6	.	TRBJ2-5	ASSYSRAPGETRY
TRBV5-6	TRBD2	TRBJ2-1	ASSYERLAGGPNEQF
TRBV6-5	.	TRBJ2-7	ASRNAGEQY